This T cell receptor beta chain was recorded in a study of cytomegalovirus exposure and HLA in healthy donors. Note on this clone: Its cognate antigen is unknown.

The germline gives CDR1 SGHTA, CDR2 FQGTGA. The CDR3 has 15 residues. The germline V and J ends were trimmed by 5 bases and 6 bases, with 17 bases remaining between them. Use of 60 Vbeta and 13 Jbeta primers characterized the PCR. Repertoires were generated with immunoSEQ multiplex PCR, while TCRdb's copy carries only in-frame clones and drops some. Among about 210,000 clones listed, roughly 80% were seen once. Study-wide results and limits: Later analysis placed DRB1 highest and HLA-C lowest in TCR association rates, which differed by HLA locus. Within an earlier analysis, most TCR beta V segments proved productive either about 90% or about 30% of the time. It was likely that a cluster of highly shared sequence variants was a sequencing artifact.

The sequenced sample consisted of PBMCs. This TCR came from a man aged 25-45 years in good health and CMV-seronegative. The J gene is TRBJ2-1, the V gene TRBV7-3, with D possibly TRBD1 on 6 matching bases. The CDR3: CASSPEQGIFNEQFF. CDR3 bases: TGTGCCAGCAGCCCGGAACAGGGTATATTCAATGAGCAGTTCTTC.